This note documents a single T cell receptor beta chain sequence. The sample is drawn from a study of blood T cell repertoires in COVID-19. About the study: The study drew acute and convalescent COVID-19 samples from the United States, Italy and Spain. T cells, B-cell-depleted T cells, or PBMCs supplied cDNA or gDNA.

Profiling relied on immunoSEQ multiplex PCR, and the TCRdb table lists in-frame clones only, not all of them. Of about 130,000 clones listed, 75% to 90% are singletons. Material: peripheral blood. This sequence was found in a man aged 50-60 years with active or convalescent COVID-19.

CDR3 coding DNA: TGTGCCAGCAGCCCGGGACTAGCGGGACCCCCTCTCCACAATGAGCAGTTCTTC. Protein sequence: CASSPGLAGPPLHNEQFF. The genes are TRBV7-9 and TRBJ2-1; TRBD2 matches at 13 bases. With V trimmed by 5 bases and J by 5 bases, 12 bases remained unmatched. Per the germline V gene, CDR1 is SEHNR and CDR2 is FQNEAQ (reference sequence). The CDR3 sequence is 18 residues long.